This T cell receptor (beta chain) came from a study of T cell repertoires in cytomegalovirus infection. As for the study in general: The public TCR beta signatures pointed to both CMV infection and matching HLA type. Study-wide findings and caveats: Identification of carriers of CMV plus the relevant HLA was achieved through cumulative public TCR beta family frequency. Ex vivo responses were dominated by HLA-C-restricted CMV-specific TCR beta clonotypes.

Notes on this clonotype: Its specificity is unknown.

The CDR3 totals 14 residues. Trimming removed 2 bases from V and 5 bases from J, with 11 bases in between. From germline, CDR1 is KGHDR and CDR2 SFDVKD. TCRdb reprocessed the reads with MiXCR, giving one entry per CDR3 protein. The repertoire consists of 740,000 or so distinct CDR3 sequences, with roughly a third occurring once and the leading ten covering under 3%. The source is a human donor in good health (CMV status not recorded). Some clones in this sample may be carry-over from other donors' samples. This chain joins TRBV24-1 and TRBJ2-5; D is perhaps TRBD2 (6 bases). Sequencing input: PBMCs. The CDR3 reads CATSDYQEGETQYF. The CDR3 DNA is TGTGCCACCAGTGATTACCAGGAGGGCGAGACCCAGTACTTC.